These T cell receptor beta chains were read from a single sample in a study of CD8+CD57+ T cells in acquired aplastic anemia. TCRdb reprocessed the reads with MiXCR, giving one entry per CDR3 protein. This sample yields 150,000 to 200,000 distinct CDR3 sequences, of which about 48% are seen a single time; 25% to 40% belongs to the top ten. Input material: sorted CD4+, CD8+, or CD8+CD57+ T cells (not recorded which) from PBMCs. The source of these receptors is a human donor with aplastic anemia. CDR3s include the opening cysteine and the closing phenylalanine or tryptophan. A D gene is named only where the DNA matches it firmly. A clone size is listed for some rows: how often the clone was seen (once, few, many), or a class if it is expanded.

d_call j_call clone_size v_call cdr3_nt cdr3_aa
TRBD2 TRBJ2-1 many TRBV20-1 TGCAGTGCTAGAGATCTACGACTAGCGGTTACCAATGAGCAGTTCTTC CSARDLRLAVTNEQFF
- TRBJ1-1 many TRBV29-1 TGCAGCGTTGACGGACAGCCCAACACTGAAGCTTTCTTT CSVDGQPNTEAFF
- TRBJ1-2 - TRBV19 TGTGCCAGTCGTCCCGCCCAGGGTGGCTACACCTTC CASRPAQGGYTF
- TRBJ2-7 many TRBV10-3 TGTGCCATCAGTGATGAGGACAGCAGCTACGAGCAGTACTTC CAISDEDSSYEQYF
TRBD1 TRBJ2-3 few TRBV24-1 TGTGCCACCAGTGACGGACAGGGGTCTAATACGCAGTATTTT CATSDGQGSNTQYF
- TRBJ2-7 many TRBV7-9 TGTGCCAGCAGCTTAGTATACGGGACGACCGCATCCTACGAGCAGTACTTC CASSLVYGTTASYEQYF
TRBD2 TRBJ2-7 - TRBV20-1 TGCAGTGCACCACTAGCGGGAGGCGAGCAGTACTTC CSAPLAGGEQYF
TRBD2 TRBJ2-7 - TRBV9 TGTGCCAGCAGCGTAGTAGCGGGAGCCTTCTACGAGCAGTACTTC CASSVVAGAFYEQYF
- TRBJ2-5 - TRBV19 TGTGCCAGTAGCGCCGGGACACTTGGGGACCAGTACTTC CASSAGTLGDQYF
- TRBJ1-6 many TRBV4-2 TGTGCCAGCAGCTCCATGAGCGGTAATTCACCCCTCCACTTT CASSSMSGNSPLHF
TRBD2 TRBJ2-3 - TRBV4-1 TGCGCCAGCAGCCAAGGGGGGGGGGTATTCACAGATACGCAGTATTTT CASSQGGGVFTDTQYF
- TRBJ2-1 - TRBV15 TGTGCCACCAGCAGAGTTCCTAGCTCGATGTTGAATGAGCAGTTCTTC CATSRVPSSMLNEQFF
- TRBJ1-3 few TRBV15 TGTGCCACCAGCGCGCCATCTGGAAACACCATATATTTT CATSAPSGNTIYF
TRBD1 TRBJ1-5 - TRBV7-8 TGTGCCAACAGCCTGGCGGGGGGCAGGGGGCAGCCCCAGCATTTT CANSLAGGRGQPQHF
TRBD1 TRBJ1-5 few TRBV25-1 TGTGCCAGCAGTGAACCCGACAGGGACCATCAGCCCCAGCATTTT CASSEPDRDHQPQHF
- TRBJ2-1 - TRBV2 TGTGCCAGCAGTGAATTTATGACCAGGGGGCAGTTCTTC CASSEFMTRGQFF
- TRBJ1-1 - TRBV9 TGTGCCAGCAGCGCGACCACTGAAGCTTTCTTT CASSATTEAFF
- TRBJ2-7 many TRBV20-1 TGCAGTGCTAGAGATGACAGTAGCTCCTACGAGCAGTACTTC CSARDDSSSYEQYF
- TRBJ2-3 many TRBV6-1 TGTGCCAGCAGTACGATCACCCCTCCGGATACGCAGTATTTT CASSTITPPDTQYF
- TRBJ2-3 many TRBV9 TGTGCCAGCAGCGTAGTAAGGGGAGGCCGAACAGATACGCAGTATTTT CASSVVRGGRTDTQYF
TRBD1 TRBJ1-1 many TRBV7-9 TGTGCCAGCAGCGAACCGGGACAGCTAATGAACACTGAAGCTTTCTTT CASSEPGQLMNTEAFF
- TRBJ2-1 - TRBV19 TGTGCCAGTAGCCCCGGGCAGCTCCCCTACAATGAGCAGTTCTTC CASSPGQLPYNEQFF
- TRBJ2-7 few TRBV7-2 TGTGCCAGCAGCAACAGGGTCCCCTACGAGCAGTACTTC CASSNRVPYEQYF
- TRBJ2-7 few TRBV7-8 TGTGCCAGCACCTCCTCTCGCGAGAGTTACGAGCAGTACTTC CASTSSRESYEQYF
TRBD1 TRBJ2-7 - TRBV11-2 TGTGCCAGCAGCTTAGAGGCGACAGGGGGCCGCGAGCAGTACTTC CASSLEATGGREQYF
TRBD2 TRBJ2-7 - TRBV12-3/TRBV12-4 TGTGCCAGCAGTTTTGAGGGAGGGTCCTACGAGCAGTACTTC CASSFEGGSYEQYF
- TRBJ2-7 - TRBV7-6 TGTGCCAGCAGCGGGGGGTCCTACGAGCAGTACTTC CASSGGSYEQYF
- TRBJ2-1 many TRBV7-6 TGTGCCAGCAGCCCAATTGGGGGGACGGCGGGAAGCTACAATGAGCAGTTCTTC CASSPIGGTAGSYNEQFF
TRBD1 TRBJ2-1 many TRBV12-5 TGTGCTAGTGGTTTAAAGGGGGCGGTCAGTGAGCAGTTCTTC CASGLKGAVSEQFF
TRBD1 TRBJ1-1 many TRBV10-1 TGCGCCAGCAGCCCCGACAGGGTTGAAGTCCCAACGATGAACACTGAAGCTTTCTTT CASSPDRVEVPTMNTEAFF
- TRBJ1-2 few TRBV2 TGTGCCAGCGGCCGGACAGCAGCTAACTATGGCTACACCTTC CASGRTAANYGYTF
TRBD2 TRBJ2-1 many TRBV7-2 TGTGCCAGCAGCTTAGCCCTAGCGGGAGCGGAGGTTGAGCAGTTCTTC CASSLALAGAEVEQFF
- TRBJ1-1 - TRBV6-5 TGTGCCAGCAGTTACCCCGGGAGCCACAGCCACGCTGAAGCTTTCTTT CASSYPGSHSHAEAFF
- TRBJ2-7 - TRBV7-2 TGTACCAGCGGCTTTTGGCGGGACTACGAGCAGTACTTC CTSGFWRDYEQYF
- TRBJ2-1 - TRBV29-1 TGCAGCCTAGACAGCCGTTCGTACAATGAGCAGTTCTTC CSLDSRSYNEQFF
- TRBJ2-7 many TRBV2 TGTGCCAGCAGGGTCAACGAGCAGTACTTC CASRVNEQYF